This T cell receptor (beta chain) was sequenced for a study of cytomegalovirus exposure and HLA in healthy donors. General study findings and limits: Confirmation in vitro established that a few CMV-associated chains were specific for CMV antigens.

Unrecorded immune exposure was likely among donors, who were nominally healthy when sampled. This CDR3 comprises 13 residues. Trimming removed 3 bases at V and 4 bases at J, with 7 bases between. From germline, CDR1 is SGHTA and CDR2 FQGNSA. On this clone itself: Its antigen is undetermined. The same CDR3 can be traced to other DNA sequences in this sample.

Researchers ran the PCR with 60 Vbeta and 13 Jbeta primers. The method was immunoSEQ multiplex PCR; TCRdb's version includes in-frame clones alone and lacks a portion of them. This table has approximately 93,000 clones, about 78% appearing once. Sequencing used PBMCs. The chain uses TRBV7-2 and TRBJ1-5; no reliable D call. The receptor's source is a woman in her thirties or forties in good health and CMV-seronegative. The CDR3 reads CASSLRGNQPQHF. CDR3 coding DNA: TGTGCCAGCAGCTTGAGAGGGAATCAGCCCCAGCATTTT. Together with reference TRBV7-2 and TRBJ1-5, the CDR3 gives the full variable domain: GAGVSQSPSNKVTEKGKDVELRCDPISGHTALYWYRQSLGQGLEFLIYFQGNSAPDKSGLPSDRFSAERTGGSVSTLTIQRTQQEDSAVYLCASSLRGNQPQHFGDGTRLSIL.